The source of this T cell receptor (beta chain) is a study of T cell repertoires in cytomegalovirus infection. Overall study context: Well-studied HLA-B-restricted epitopes and recently identified HLA-C-restricted epitopes of CMV were both used in the study.

TCRdb processed the reads anew with MiXCR; each CDR3 protein has one entry. The sample records about 310,000 distinct CDR3 sequences, roughly 25% being singletons. Between the trimmed V and J ends, which lost 8 bases and 5 bases, there was a span of 13 bases. Germline loops: CDR1 ENHRY, CDR2 SYGVKD. The CDR3 is made up of 12 amino acids. Turning to this clonotype: Its target is unknown.

The chain uses TRBV10-3 and TRBJ2-7; weak D call: TRBD2 (5 bases). The receptor was isolated from a human donor in good health (CMV status not recorded). Some clones in this sample may be carry-over from other donors' samples. This material consisted of cultured PBMCs, taken from culture after CMV antigen stimulation. The CDR3 is CAIGGGQNEQYF. CDR3 nucleotide sequence: TGTGCCATCGGTGGCGGGCAGAACGAGCAGTACTTC.